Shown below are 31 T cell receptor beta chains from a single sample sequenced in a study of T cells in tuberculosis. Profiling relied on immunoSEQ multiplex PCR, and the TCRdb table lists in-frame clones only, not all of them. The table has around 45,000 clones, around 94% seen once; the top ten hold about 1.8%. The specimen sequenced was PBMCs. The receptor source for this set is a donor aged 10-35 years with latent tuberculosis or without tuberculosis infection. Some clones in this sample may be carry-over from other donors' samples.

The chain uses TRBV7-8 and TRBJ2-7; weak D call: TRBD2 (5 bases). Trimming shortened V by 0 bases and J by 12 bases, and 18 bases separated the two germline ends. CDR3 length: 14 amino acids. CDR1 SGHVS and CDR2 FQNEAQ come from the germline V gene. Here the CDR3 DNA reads TGTGCCAGCAGCTTAGCGACCGGGGAGCTTCGTGTGTACTTC. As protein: CASSLATGELRVYF.

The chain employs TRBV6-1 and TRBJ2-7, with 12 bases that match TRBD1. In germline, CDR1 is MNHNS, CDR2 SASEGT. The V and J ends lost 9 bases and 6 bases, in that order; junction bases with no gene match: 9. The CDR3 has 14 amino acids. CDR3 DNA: TGTGCCAGTAGCACGGGACAGGGGGCGTTCGAGCAGTACTTC. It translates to CASSTGQGAFEQYF.

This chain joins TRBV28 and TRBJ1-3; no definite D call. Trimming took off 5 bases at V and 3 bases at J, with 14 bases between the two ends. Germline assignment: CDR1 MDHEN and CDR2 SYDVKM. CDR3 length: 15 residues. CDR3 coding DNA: TGTGCCAGCAGTCCCCAGGAGGGTGATGGAAACACCATATATTTT. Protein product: CASSPQEGDGNTIYF. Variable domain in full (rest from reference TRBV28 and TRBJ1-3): DVKVTQSSRYLVKRTGEKVFLECVQDMDHENMFWYRQDPGLGLRLIYFSYDVKMKEKGDIPEGYSVSREKKERFSLILESASTNQTSMYLCASSPQEGDGNTIYFGEGSWLTVV.

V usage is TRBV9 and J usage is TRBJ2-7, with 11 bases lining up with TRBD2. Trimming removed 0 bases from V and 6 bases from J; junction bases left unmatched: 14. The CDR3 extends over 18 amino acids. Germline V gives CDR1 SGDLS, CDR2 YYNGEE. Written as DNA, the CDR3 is TGTGCCAGCAGCGTAGGTTATAGCGGGAGGGCCCTCGGACCCGAGCAGTACTTC. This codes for CASSVGYSGRALGPEQYF.

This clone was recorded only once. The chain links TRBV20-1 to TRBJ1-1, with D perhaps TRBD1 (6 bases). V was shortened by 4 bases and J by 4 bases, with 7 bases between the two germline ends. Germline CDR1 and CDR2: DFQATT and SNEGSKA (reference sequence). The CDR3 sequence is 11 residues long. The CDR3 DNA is TGCAGTGCTATAGGGGGCACTGAAGCTTTCTTT. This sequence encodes CSAIGGTEAFF.

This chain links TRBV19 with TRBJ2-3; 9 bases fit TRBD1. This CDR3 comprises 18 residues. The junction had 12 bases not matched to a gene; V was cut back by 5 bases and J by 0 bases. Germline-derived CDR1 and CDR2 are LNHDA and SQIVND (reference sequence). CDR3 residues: CASSGDTGGHPSTDTQYF. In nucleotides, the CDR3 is TGTGCCAGTAGTGGGGACACAGGGGGCCACCCTAGCACAGATACGCAGTATTTT.

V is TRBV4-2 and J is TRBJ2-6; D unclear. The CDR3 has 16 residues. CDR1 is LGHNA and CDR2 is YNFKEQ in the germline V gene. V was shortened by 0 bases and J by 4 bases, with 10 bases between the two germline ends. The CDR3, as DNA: TGTGCCAGCAGCCAAGATTCGAGTTCCGGGGCCAACGTCCTGACTTTC. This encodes CASSQDSSSGANVLTF.

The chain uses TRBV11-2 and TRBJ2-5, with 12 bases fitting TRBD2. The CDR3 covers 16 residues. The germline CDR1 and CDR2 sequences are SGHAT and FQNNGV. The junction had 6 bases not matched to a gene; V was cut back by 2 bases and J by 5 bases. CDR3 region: CASSLRLAGDGETQYF. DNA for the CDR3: TGTGCCAGCAGCTTAAGACTAGCGGGAGATGGGGAGACCCAGTACTTC.

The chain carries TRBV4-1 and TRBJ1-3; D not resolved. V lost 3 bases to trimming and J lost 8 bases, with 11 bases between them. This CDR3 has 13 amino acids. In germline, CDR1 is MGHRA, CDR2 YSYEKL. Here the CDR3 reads CASSQEQSYTIYF. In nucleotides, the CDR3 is TGCGCCAGCAGCCAGGAACAGAGCTACACCATATATTTT.

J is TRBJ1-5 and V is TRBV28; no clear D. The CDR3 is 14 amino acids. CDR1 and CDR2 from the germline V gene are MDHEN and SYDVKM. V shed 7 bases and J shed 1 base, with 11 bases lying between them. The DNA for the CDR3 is TGTGCCAGCATCCTCAGCGGGAGCAATCAGCCCCAGCATTTT. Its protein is CASILSGSNQPQHF.

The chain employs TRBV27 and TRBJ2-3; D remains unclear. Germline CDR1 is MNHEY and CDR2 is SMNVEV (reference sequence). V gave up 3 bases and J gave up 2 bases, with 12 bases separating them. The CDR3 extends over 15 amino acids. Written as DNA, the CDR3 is TGTGCCAGCAGTTTCATTATGGCCAACACAGATACGCAGTATTTT. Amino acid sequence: CASSFIMANTDTQYF.

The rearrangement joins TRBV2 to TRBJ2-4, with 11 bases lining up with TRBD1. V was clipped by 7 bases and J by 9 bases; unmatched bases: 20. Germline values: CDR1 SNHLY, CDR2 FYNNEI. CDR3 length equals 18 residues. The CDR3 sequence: CASNGDRGSLSRESIQYF. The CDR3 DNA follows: TGTGCCAGCAATGGGGACAGGGGGAGCCTCTCGCGGGAAAGCATTCAGTACTTC.

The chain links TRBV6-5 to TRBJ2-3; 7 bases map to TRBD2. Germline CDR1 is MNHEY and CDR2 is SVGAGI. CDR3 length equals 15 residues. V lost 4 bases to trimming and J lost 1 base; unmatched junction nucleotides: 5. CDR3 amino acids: CASSSPSGRTDTQYF. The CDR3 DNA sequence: TGTGCCAGCAGTTCCCCTAGCGGCCGCACAGATACGCAGTATTTT.

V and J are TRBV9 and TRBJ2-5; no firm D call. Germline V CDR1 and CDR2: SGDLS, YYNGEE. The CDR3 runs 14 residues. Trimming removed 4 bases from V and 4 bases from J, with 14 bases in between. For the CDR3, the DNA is TGTGCCAGCAGCTCCGCCACGAACGGAGAGACCCAGTACTTC. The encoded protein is CASSSATNGETQYF.

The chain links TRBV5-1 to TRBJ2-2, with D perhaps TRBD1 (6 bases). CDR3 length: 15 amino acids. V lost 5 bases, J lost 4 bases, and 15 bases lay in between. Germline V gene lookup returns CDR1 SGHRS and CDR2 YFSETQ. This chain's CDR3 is CASRPPGVGTGELFF. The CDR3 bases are TGCGCCAGCAGACCCCCAGGGGTGGGCACCGGGGAGCTGTTTTTT.

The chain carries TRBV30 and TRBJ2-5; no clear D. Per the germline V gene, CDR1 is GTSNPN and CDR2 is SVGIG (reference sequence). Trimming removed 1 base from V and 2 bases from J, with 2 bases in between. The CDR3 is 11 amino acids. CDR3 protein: CAWSAQETQYF. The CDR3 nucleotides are TGTGCCTGGAGTGCACAAGAGACCCAGTACTTC.

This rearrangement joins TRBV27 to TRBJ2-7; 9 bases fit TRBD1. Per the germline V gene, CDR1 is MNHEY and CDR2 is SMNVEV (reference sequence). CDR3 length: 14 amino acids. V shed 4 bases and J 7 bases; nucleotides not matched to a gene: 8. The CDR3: CASSSRTGEREQYF. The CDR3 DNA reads TGTGCCAGCAGTTCCAGGACAGGGGAAAGGGAGCAGTACTTC.

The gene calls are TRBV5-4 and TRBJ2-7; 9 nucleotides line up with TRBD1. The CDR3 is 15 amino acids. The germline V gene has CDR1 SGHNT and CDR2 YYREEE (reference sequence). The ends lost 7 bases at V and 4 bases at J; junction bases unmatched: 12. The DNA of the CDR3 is TGTGCCAGCTGGAATACGGGACAGGGACTATACGAGCAGTACTTC. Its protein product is CASWNTGQGLYEQYF.

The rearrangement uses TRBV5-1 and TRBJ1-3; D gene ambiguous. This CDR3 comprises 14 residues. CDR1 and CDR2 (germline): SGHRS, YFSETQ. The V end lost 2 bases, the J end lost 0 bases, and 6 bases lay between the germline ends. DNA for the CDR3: TGCGCCAGCAGCTTATCGAGCTCTGGAAACACCATATATTTT. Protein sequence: CASSLSSSGNTIYF.

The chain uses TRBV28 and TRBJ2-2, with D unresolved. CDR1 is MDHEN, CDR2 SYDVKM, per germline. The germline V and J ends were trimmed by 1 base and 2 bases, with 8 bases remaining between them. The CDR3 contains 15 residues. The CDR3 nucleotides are TGTGCCAGCAGTTTATTTGGCAGTAACACCGGGGAGCTGTTTTTT. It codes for CASSLFGSNTGELFF.

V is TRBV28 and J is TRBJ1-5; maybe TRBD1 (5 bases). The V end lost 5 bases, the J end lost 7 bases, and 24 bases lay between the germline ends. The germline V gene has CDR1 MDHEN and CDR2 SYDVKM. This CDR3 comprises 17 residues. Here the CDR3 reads CASSQLGVGIMKQPQHF. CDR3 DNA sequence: TGTGCCAGCAGTCAGTTAGGGGTGGGGATCATGAAGCAGCCCCAGCATTTT.

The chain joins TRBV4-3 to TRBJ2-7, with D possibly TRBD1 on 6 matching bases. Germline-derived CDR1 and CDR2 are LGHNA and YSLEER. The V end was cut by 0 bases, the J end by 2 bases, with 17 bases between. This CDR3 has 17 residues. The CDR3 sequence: CASSQEGWGLPTYEQYF. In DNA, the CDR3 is TGCGCCAGCAGCCAAGAAGGGTGGGGGCTACCTACCTACGAGCAGTACTTC.

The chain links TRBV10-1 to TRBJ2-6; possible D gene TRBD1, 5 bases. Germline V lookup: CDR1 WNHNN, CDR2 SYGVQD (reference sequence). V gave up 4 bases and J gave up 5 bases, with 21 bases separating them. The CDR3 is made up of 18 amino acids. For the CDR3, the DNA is TGCGCCAGCAGTGGTGGGGCAATCGCACAAAGTCGGGCCAACGTCCTGACTTTC. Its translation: CASSGGAIAQSRANVLTF.

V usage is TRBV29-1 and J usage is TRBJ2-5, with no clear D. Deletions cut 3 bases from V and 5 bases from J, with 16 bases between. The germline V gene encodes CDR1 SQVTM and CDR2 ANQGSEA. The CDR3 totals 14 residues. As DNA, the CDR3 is TGCAGCGTTGAGGTAGCTCGAGGCGGTGAGACCCAGTACTTC. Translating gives CSVEVARGGETQYF.

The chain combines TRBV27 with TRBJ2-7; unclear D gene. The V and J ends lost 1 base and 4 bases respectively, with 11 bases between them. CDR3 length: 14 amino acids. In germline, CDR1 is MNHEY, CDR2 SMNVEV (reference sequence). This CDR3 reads CASSLFGGAYEQYF. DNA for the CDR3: TGTGCCAGCAGTTTATTTGGTGGAGCGTACGAGCAGTACTTC.

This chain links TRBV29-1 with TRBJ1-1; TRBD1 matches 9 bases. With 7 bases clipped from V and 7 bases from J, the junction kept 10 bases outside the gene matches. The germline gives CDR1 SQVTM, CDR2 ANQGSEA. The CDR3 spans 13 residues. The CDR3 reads CSAGPGQGDEAFF. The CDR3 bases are TGCAGCGCCGGGCCGGGACAGGGAGATGAAGCTTTCTTT.

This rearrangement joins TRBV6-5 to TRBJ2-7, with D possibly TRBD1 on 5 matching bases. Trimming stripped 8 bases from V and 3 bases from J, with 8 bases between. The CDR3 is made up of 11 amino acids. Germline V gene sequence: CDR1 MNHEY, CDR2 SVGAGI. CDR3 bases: TGTGCCAGCGGGGCCCACTACGAGCAGTACTTC. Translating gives CASGAHYEQYF.

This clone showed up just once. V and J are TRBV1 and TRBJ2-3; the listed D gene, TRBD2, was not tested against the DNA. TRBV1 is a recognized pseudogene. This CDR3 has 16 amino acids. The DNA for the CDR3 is TGCACCAGCAGCCAAGTAAAGCTAGCGGAAATAGATACGCAGTATTTT. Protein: CTSSQVKLAEIDTQYF.

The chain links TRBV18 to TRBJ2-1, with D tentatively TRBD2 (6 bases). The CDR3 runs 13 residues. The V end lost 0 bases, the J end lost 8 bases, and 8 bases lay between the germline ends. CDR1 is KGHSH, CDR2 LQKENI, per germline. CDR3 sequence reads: CASSPPLADEQFF. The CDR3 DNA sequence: TGTGCCAGCTCACCACCACTAGCTGATGAGCAGTTCTTC.

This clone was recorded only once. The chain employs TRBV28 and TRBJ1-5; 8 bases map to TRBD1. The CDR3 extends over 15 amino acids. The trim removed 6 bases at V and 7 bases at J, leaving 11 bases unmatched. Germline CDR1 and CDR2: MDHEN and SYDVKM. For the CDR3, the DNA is TGTGCCAGCAGCCAAATCCTTGGACAGGGCCAGCCCCAGCATTTT. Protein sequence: CASSQILGQGQPQHF. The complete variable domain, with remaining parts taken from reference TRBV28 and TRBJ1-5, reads DVKVTQSSRYLVKRTGEKVFLECVQDMDHENMFWYRQDPGLGLRLIYFSYDVKMKEKGDIPEGYSVSREKKERFSLILESASTNQTSMYLCASSQILGQGQPQHFGDGTRLSIL.

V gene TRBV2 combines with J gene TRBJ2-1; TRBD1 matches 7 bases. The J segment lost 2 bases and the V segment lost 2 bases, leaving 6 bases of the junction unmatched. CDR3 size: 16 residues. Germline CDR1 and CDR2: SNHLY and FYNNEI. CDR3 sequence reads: CASSEQGVIPYNEQFF. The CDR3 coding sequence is TGTGCCAGCAGTGAACAGGGGGTTATACCCTACAATGAGCAGTTCTTC. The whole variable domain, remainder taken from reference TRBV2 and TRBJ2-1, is EPEVTQTPSHQVTQMGQEVILRCVPISNHLYFYWYRQILGQKVEFLVSFYNNEISEKSEIFDDQFSVERPDGSNFTLKIRSTKLEDSAMYFCASSEQGVIPYNEQFFGPGTRLTVL.